Listed below are T cell receptor beta chains from one sample, sequenced in a study of shared clonotypes between healthy human individuals. Method: immunoSEQ multiplex PCR; TCRdb's copy keeps in-frame clones and lacks some. The sample consists of 2 million or so clones, around 95% of them appearing once. The sample consisted of naive CD4+ T cells sorted from blood. These receptors came from a man aged 18 to 29 in good health. Both conserved end residues are part of each CDR3. D genes are given only for firm matches. A clone size is listed for some rows: how often the clone was seen (once, few, many), or a class if it is expanded.

V: TRBV5-1
J: TRBJ2-1
size: NA
D: NA
CDR3: CASRLGVNEQFF
DNA: TGCGCCAGCAGATTAGGGGTCAATGAGCAGTTCTTC

V: TRBV4-1
J: TRBJ2-3
size: NA
D: NA
CDR3: CASSPSLTGYTQYF
DNA: TGCGCCAGCAGCCCCAGCCTTACTGGATATACGCAGTATTTT

V: TRBV7-8
J: TRBJ1-6
size: NA
D: NA
CDR3: CASSLGRVAVSPLHF
DNA: TGTGCCAGCAGCTTAGGTCGGGTGGCGGTGTCACCCCTCCACTTT

V: TRBV10-3
J: TRBJ1-5
size: NA
D: NA
CDR3: CAISQGIQPQHF
DNA: TGTGCCATCAGTCAGGGAATTCAGCCCCAGCATTTT

V: TRBV6-4
J: TRBJ1-1
size: NA
D: TRBD1
CDR3: CASRGQGSGEAFF
DNA: TGTGCCAGCAGGGGACAGGGTTCGGGTGAAGCTTTCTTT

V: TRBV27
J: TRBJ2-7
size: NA
D: TRBD1
CDR3: CASSYDRGLGEQYF
DNA: TGTGCCAGCAGTTATGACAGGGGGCTTGGCGAGCAGTACTTC

V: TRBV7-8
J: TRBJ2-5
size: once
D: TRBD1
CDR3: CASSLQDRGQGETQYF
DNA: TGTGCCAGCAGCCTCCAGGACAGGGGGCAGGGGGAGACCCAGTACTTC

V: TRBV15
J: TRBJ2-5
size: NA
D: NA
CDR3: CATSKEGVETQYF
DNA: TGTGCCACCAGCAAAGAGGGAGTCGAGACCCAGTACTTC

V: TRBV6-5
J: TRBJ2-1
size: NA
D: TRBD2
CDR3: CATAPGLAALNEQFF
DNA: TGTGCCACGGCACCGGGACTAGCGGCTTTGAATGAGCAGTTCTTC

V: TRBV4-2
J: TRBJ2-2
size: NA
D: NA
CDR3: CASSQAGPNTGELFF
DNA: TGTGCCAGCAGCCAAGCGGGACCGAACACCGGGGAGCTGTTTTTT

V: TRBV2
J: TRBJ1-6
size: NA
D: NA
CDR3: CASSGGFYNSPLHF
DNA: TGTGCCAGCAGTGGAGGTTTCTATAATTCACCCCTCCACTTT

V: TRBV30
J: TRBJ1-6
size: NA
D: TRBD1
CDR3: CAWSSGGSYNSPLHF
DNA: TGTGCCTGGAGTTCAGGGGGCTCCTATAATTCACCCCTCCACTTT

V: TRBV5-6
J: TRBJ1-2
size: NA
D: TRBD1
CDR3: CASSRTGFYGYTF
DNA: TGTGCCAGCAGTAGGACAGGGTTCTATGGCTACACCTTC

V: TRBV7-6
J: TRBJ2-1
size: NA
D: NA
CDR3: CASSLQPGGDEQFF
DNA: TGTGCCAGCAGCCTCCAGCCAGGGGGGGATGAGCAGTTCTTC

V: TRBV14
J: TRBJ1-6
size: NA
D: NA
CDR3: CASSQVTYNSPLHF
DNA: TGTGCCAGCAGCCAGGTTACCTATAATTCACCCCTCCACTTT

V: TRBV10-3
J: TRBJ1-2
size: NA
D: NA
CDR3: CAISGRDDNYGYTF
DNA: TGTGCCATCAGTGGCAGGGACGACAACTATGGCTACACCTTC

V: TRBV5-1
J: TRBJ1-5
size: once
D: NA
CDR3: CASSLEPDQPQHF
DNA: TGCGCCAGCAGCTTGGAGCCCGATCAGCCCCAGCATTTT

V: TRBV4-1
J: TRBJ1-6
size: once
D: NA
CDR3: CASSQGQEFYNSPLHF
DNA: TGCGCCAGCAGCCAAGGACAGGAGTTCTATAATTCACCCCTCCACTTT

V: TRBV11-2
J: TRBJ2-1
size: once
D: TRBD2
CDR3: CASSLARGAYNEQFF
DNA: TGTGCCAGCAGCTTAGCACGGGGGGCCTACAATGAGCAGTTCTTC

V: TRBV9
J: TRBJ2-2
size: NA
D: NA
CDR3: CASSVGGAGGELFF
DNA: TGTGCCAGCAGCGTAGGCGGGGCGGGCGGGGAGCTGTTTTTT

V: TRBV5-1
J: TRBJ2-2
size: NA
D: TRBD1
CDR3: CASSLRSGGSGELFF
DNA: TGCGCCAGCAGCTTGAGGTCAGGGGGTTCCGGGGAGCTGTTTTTT

V: TRBV27
J: TRBJ2-1
size: NA
D: TRBD1
CDR3: CASSSRQGRFF
DNA: TGTGCCAGCAGTTCCCGACAGGGACGGTTCTTC

V: TRBV7-8
J: TRBJ1-5
size: NA
D: TRBD1
CDR3: CASSPAGTGGRGPQHF
DNA: TGTGCCAGCAGCCCCGCGGGGACAGGGGGCCGGGGGCCCCAGCATTTT

V: TRBV18
J: TRBJ2-7
size: NA
D: NA
CDR3: CASSATSSYEQYF
DNA: TGTGCCAGCTCGGCGACTAGCTCCTACGAGCAGTACTTC

V: TRBV2
J: TRBJ2-3
size: NA
D: TRBD2
CDR3: CASSLPRGGGTDTQYF
DNA: TGTGCCAGCAGCCTACCACGGGGGGGCGGAACAGATACGCAGTATTTT

V: TRBV30
J: TRBJ1-1
size: NA
D: NA
CDR3: CAWSVSPSGTAFF
DNA: TGTGCCTGGAGTGTTAGCCCTTCAGGGACAGCTTTCTTT

V: TRBV6-6
J: TRBJ2-7
size: NA
D: NA
CDR3: CASSRDSNSYEQYF
DNA: TGTGCCAGCAGCCGTGACAGCAACTCCTACGAGCAGTACTTC

V: TRBV5-1
J: TRBJ1-3
size: NA
D: NA
CDR3: CASSLNGGNGNTIYF
DNA: TGCGCCAGCAGCTTGAACGGGGGAAATGGAAACACCATATATTTT

V: TRBV5-1
J: TRBJ2-7
size: NA
D: TRBD2
CDR3: CASSFTSGANSYEQYF
DNA: TGCGCCAGCAGCTTTACTAGCGGGGCGAACTCCTACGAGCAGTACTTC

V: TRBV4-1
J: TRBJ2-3
size: NA
D: TRBD2
CDR3: CASSQGGSGVRTQYF
DNA: TGCGCCAGCAGCCAAGGGGGAAGCGGGGTACGAACGCAGTATTTT

V: TRBV10-2
J: TRBJ1-5
size: NA
D: NA
CDR3: CASSESGGNQPQHF
DNA: TGCGCCAGCAGTGAGTCGGGGGGCAATCAGCCCCAGCATTTT

V: TRBV6-5
J: TRBJ2-6
size: NA
D: NA
CDR3: CASSSAGANVLTF
DNA: TGTGCCAGCAGTTCGGCTGGGGCCAACGTCCTGACTTTC

V: TRBV30
J: TRBJ2-1
size: NA
D: NA
CDR3: CATGGQVSYNEQFF
DNA: TGTGCTACCGGAGGGCAGGTCTCCTACAATGAGCAGTTCTTC

V: TRBV21-1
J: TRBJ1-2
size: NA
D: NA
CDR3: CASSAADRGRGYTF
DNA: TGTGCCAGCAGCGCCGCGGATCGGGGGCGAGGCTACACCTTC

V: TRBV9
J: TRBJ2-5
size: NA
D: NA
CDR3: CASSPLGGRGETQYF
DNA: TGTGCCAGCAGCCCCCTGGGGGGGAGGGGGGAGACCCAGTACTTC

V: TRBV7-9
J: TRBJ2-2
size: NA
D: TRBD2
CDR3: CASSLVQGGPSTGELFF
DNA: TGTGCCAGCAGCTTAGTCCAGGGAGGGCCGAGTACCGGGGAGCTGTTTTTT

V: TRBV6-6
J: TRBJ1-1
size: NA
D: TRBD1
CDR3: CASSGQENTEAFF
DNA: TGTGCCAGCAGTGGACAGGAGAACACTGAAGCTTTCTTT

V: TRBV19
J: TRBJ1-5
size: NA
D: NA
CDR3: CASSTTGDQPQHF
DNA: TGTGCCAGTAGTACGACGGGGGATCAGCCCCAGCATTTT

V: TRBV9
J: TRBJ2-7
size: NA
D: TRBD2
CDR3: CASSVVPSGEGEQYF
DNA: TGTGCCAGCAGCGTAGTACCTAGCGGAGAGGGCGAGCAGTACTTC

V: TRBV6-1
J: TRBJ2-7
size: NA
D: TRBD1
CDR3: CASSTRQGFIYEQYF
DNA: TGTGCCAGCAGTACCCGACAGGGTTTTATCTACGAGCAGTACTTC

V: TRBV2
J: TRBJ2-5
size: NA
D: NA
CDR3: CASRTDQETQYF
DNA: TGTGCCAGTCGGACAGACCAAGAGACCCAGTACTTC

V: TRBV18
J: TRBJ1-2
size: once
D: NA
CDR3: CASSPPSEGNYGYTF
DNA: TGTGCCAGCTCACCACCGTCCGAGGGGAACTATGGCTACACCTTC

V: TRBV11-2
J: TRBJ2-7
size: NA
D: TRBD2
CDR3: CASSSQRGGSIDYEQYF
DNA: TGTGCCAGCAGCTCTCAAAGGGGCGGGAGTATTGACTACGAGCAGTACTTC

V: TRBV4-3
J: TRBJ2-1
size: once
D: NA
CDR3: CASSRAGSIGNEQFF
DNA: TGCGCCAGCAGCCGCGCGGGATCCATCGGCAATGAGCAGTTCTTC

V: TRBV29-1
J: TRBJ1-1
size: NA
D: NA
CDR3: CSVRGATEAFF
DNA: TGCAGCGTGCGAGGGGCGACTGAAGCTTTCTTT

V: TRBV9
J: TRBJ2-3
size: NA
D: NA
CDR3: CASSVSGISTDTQYF
DNA: TGTGCCAGCAGCGTTAGCGGAATTAGCACAGATACGCAGTATTTT

V: TRBV6-1
J: TRBJ2-7
size: NA
D: TRBD1
CDR3: CASSGRTGGREQYF
DNA: TGTGCCAGCAGTGGACGGACAGGGGGCAGGGAGCAGTACTTC

V: TRBV30
J: TRBJ2-1
size: NA
D: NA
CDR3: CAWLGGESSYNEQFF
DNA: TGTGCCTGGCTTGGAGGGGAGAGCTCCTACAATGAGCAGTTCTTC

V: TRBV10-3
J: TRBJ1-6
size: NA
D: TRBD1
CDR3: CATSLEGQNNNSPLHF
DNA: TGTGCCACCTCCCTTGAGGGACAGAACAATAATTCACCCCTCCACTTT

V: TRBV10-3
J: TRBJ2-5
size: NA
D: NA
CDR3: CAISRLMGGETQYF
DNA: TGTGCCATCAGTAGGCTCATGGGAGGAGAGACCCAGTACTTC

V: TRBV10-3
J: TRBJ1-3
size: NA
D: NA
CDR3: CAINGRPKSGNTIYF
DNA: TGTGCCATCAATGGACGGCCGAAATCTGGAAACACCATATATTTT

V: TRBV5-1
J: TRBJ1-3
size: NA
D: NA
CDR3: CASSPDTFSGNTIYF
DNA: TGCGCCAGCAGCCCGGACACTTTCTCTGGAAACACCATATATTTT

V: TRBV27
J: TRBJ1-5
size: NA
D: TRBD1
CDR3: CASSGIRGSGQPQHF
DNA: TGTGCCAGCAGTGGGATCAGGGGGTCAGGGCAGCCCCAGCATTTT

V: TRBV19
J: TRBJ2-7
size: NA
D: NA
CDR3: CASSSQGALLGEQYF
DNA: TGTGCCAGTAGTAGCCAAGGGGCGCTTCTGGGGGAGCAGTACTTC

V: TRBV7-2
J: TRBJ1-4
size: NA
D: TRBD1
CDR3: CASSLEGTALGKLFF
DNA: TGTGCCAGCAGCTTAGAAGGGACAGCACTCGGAAAACTGTTTTTT

V: TRBV7-3
J: TRBJ1-1
size: NA
D: NA
CDR3: CASSSGGNTEAFF
DNA: TGTGCCAGCAGCTCGGGGGGCAACACTGAAGCTTTCTTT

V: TRBV6-5
J: TRBJ2-7
size: NA
D: NA
CDR3: CASSAGLTPYEQYF
DNA: TGTGCCAGCAGTGCGGGACTTACTCCCTACGAGCAGTACTTC